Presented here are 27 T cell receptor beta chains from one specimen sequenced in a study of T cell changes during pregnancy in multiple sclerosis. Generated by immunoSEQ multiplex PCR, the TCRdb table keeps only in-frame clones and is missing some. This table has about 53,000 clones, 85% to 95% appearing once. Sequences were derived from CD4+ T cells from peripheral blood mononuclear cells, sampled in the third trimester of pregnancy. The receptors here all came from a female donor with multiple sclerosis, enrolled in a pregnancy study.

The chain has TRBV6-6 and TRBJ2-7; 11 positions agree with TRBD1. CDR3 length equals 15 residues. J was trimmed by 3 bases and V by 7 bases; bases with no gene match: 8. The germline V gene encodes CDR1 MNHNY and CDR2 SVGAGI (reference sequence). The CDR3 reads CASIGQGALYYEQYF. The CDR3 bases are TGTGCCAGCATTGGACAGGGGGCCTTGTACTACGAGCAGTACTTC.

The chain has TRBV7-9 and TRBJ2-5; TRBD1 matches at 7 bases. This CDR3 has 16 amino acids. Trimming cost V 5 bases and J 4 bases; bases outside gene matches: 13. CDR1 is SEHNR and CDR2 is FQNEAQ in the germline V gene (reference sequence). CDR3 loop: CASSPLWTGGPETQYF. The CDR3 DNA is TGTGCCAGCAGCCCGCTATGGACAGGCGGCCCAGAGACCCAGTACTTC.

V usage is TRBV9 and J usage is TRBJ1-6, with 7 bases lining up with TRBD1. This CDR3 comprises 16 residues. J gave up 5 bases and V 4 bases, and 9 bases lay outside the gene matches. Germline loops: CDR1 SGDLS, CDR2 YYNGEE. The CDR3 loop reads CASSPYPTGNNSPLHF. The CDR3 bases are TGTGCCAGCAGCCCTTACCCGACAGGGAATAATTCACCCCTCCACTTT.

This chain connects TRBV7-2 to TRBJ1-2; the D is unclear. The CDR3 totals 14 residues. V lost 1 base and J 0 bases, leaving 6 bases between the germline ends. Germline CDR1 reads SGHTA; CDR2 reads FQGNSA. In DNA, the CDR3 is TGTGCCAGCAGCTTAGGATCAGCTAACTATGGCTACACCTTC. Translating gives CASSLGSANYGYTF.

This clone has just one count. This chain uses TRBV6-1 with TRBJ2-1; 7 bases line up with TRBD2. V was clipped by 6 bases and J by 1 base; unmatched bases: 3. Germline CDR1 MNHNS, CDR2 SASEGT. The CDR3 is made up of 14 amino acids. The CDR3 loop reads CASRGRGSYNEQFF. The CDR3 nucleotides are TGTGCCAGCAGGGGGCGGGGGTCCTACAATGAGCAGTTCTTC.

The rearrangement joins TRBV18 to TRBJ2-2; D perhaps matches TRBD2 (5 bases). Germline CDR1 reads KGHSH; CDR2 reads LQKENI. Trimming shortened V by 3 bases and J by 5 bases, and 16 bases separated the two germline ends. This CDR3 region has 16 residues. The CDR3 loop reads CASSPRTRGITGELFF. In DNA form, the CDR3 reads TGTGCCAGCTCACCCAGGACTCGTGGTATTACCGGGGAGCTGTTTTTT.

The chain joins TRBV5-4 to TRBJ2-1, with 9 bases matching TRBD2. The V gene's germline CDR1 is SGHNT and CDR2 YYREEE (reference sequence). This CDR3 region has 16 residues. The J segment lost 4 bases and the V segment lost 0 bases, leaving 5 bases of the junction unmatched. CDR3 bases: TGTGCCAGCAGCTTGGTCCTGGCGGGGGGGTACAATGAGCAGTTCTTC. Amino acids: CASSLVLAGGYNEQFF.

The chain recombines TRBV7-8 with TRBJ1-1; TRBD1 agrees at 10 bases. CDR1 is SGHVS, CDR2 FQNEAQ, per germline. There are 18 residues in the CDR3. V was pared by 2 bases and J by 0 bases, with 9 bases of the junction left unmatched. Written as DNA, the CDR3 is TGTGCCAGCAGCTTAAGGAGACAGGGGGCTTTCATGAACACTGAAGCTTTCTTT. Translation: CASSLRRQGAFMNTEAFF. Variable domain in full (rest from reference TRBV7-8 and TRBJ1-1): GAGVSQSPRYKVAKRGQDVALRCDPISGHVSLFWYQQALGQGPEFLTYFQNEAQLDKSGLPSDRFFAERPEGSVSTLKIQRTQQEDSAVYLCASSLRRQGAFMNTEAFFGQGTRLTVV.

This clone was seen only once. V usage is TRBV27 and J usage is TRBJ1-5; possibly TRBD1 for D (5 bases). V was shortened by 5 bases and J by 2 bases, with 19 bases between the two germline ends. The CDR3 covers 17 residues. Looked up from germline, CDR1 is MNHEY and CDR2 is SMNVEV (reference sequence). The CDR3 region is CASSLGWGREGNQPQHF. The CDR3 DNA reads TGTGCCAGCAGTCTAGGGTGGGGCAGGGAGGGCAATCAGCCCCAGCATTTT.

The CDR3 nucleotides read TGTGCCAGCCAGAACAGGGAGTATAATTCACCCCTCCACTTT. This sequence encodes CASQNREYNSPLHF. The V and J genes are TRBV6-1 and TRBJ1-6; tentatively, D is TRBD1 (6 bases). The CDR3 totals 14 residues. The V end lost 8 bases, the J end lost 4 bases, and 12 bases lay between the germline ends. The germline gives CDR1 MNHNS, CDR2 SASEGT.

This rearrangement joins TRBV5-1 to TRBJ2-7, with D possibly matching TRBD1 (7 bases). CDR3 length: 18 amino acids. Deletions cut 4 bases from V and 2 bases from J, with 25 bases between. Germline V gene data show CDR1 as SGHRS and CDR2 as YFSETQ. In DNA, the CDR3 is TGCGCCAGCAGCGTTGCCCTCCGGGCAGGGGGGCTTACCTACGAGCAGTACTTC. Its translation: CASSVALRAGGLTYEQYF.

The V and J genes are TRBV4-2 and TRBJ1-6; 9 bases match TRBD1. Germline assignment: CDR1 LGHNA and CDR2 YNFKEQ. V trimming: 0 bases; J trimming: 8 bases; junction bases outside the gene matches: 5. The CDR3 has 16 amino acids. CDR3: CASSQEQGAVDSPLHF. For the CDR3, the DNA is TGTGCCAGCAGCCAAGAACAGGGGGCGGTTGATTCACCCCTCCACTTT.

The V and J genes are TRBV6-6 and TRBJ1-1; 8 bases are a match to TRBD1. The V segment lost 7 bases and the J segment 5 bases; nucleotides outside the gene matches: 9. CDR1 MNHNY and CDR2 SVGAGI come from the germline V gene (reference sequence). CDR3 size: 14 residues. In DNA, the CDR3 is TGTGCCAGCATAGACAGGGGCAGAAGGACTGAAGCTTTCTTT. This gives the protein CASIDRGRRTEAFF.

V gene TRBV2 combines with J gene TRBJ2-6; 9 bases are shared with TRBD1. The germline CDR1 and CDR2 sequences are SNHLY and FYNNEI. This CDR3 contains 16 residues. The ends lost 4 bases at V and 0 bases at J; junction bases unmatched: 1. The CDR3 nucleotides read TGTGCCAGCAGTGGGACAGGGGCCTCTGGGGCCAACGTCCTGACTTTC. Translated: CASSGTGASGANVLTF.

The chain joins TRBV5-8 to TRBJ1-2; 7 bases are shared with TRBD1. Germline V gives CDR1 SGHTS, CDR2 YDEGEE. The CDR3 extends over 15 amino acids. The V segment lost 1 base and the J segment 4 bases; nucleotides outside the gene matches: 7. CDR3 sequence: CASSLLAGGPYGYTF. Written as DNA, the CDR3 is TGTGCCAGCAGCTTGTTGGCAGGGGGGCCCTATGGCTACACCTTC. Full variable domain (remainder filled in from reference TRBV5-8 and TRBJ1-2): EAGVTQSPTHLIKTRGQQATLRCSPISGHTSVYWYQQALGLGLQFLLWYDEGEERNRGNFPPRFSGRQFPNYSSELNVNALELEDSALYLCASSLLAGGPYGYTFGSGTRLTVV.

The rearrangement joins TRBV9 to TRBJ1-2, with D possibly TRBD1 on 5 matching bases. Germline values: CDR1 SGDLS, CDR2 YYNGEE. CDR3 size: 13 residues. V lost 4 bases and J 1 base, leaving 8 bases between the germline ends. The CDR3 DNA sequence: TGTGCCAGCAGCCCAGGGAATAACTATGGCTACACCTTC. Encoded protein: CASSPGNNYGYTF.

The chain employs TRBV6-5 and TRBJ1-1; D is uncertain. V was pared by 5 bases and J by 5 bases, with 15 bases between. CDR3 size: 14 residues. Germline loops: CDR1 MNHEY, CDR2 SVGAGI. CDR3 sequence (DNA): TGTGCCAGCAGTCCCCTGGGAGGGAGGACTGAAGCTTTCTTT. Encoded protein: CASSPLGGRTEAFF.

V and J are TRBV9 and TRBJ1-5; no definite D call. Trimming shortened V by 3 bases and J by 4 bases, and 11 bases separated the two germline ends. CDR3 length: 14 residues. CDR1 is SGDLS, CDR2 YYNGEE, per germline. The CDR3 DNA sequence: TGTGCCAGCAGCGCAGGTTCGGGGAATCAGCCCCAGCATTTT. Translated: CASSAGSGNQPQHF.

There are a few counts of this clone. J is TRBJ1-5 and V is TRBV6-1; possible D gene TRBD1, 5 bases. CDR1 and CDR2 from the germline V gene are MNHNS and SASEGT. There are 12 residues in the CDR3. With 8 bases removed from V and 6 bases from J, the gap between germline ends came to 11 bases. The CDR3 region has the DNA TGTGCCAGCGATGGGGGGTCTCAGCCCCAGCATTTT. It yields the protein CASDGGSQPQHF.

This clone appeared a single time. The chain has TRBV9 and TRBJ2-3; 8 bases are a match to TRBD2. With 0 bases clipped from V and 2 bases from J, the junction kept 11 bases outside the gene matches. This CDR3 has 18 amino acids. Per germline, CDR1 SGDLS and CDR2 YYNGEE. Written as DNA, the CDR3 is TGTGCCAGCAGCGTAGGGATGAAGGCGGGGGGACTCACAGATACGCAGTATTTT. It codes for CASSVGMKAGGLTDTQYF.

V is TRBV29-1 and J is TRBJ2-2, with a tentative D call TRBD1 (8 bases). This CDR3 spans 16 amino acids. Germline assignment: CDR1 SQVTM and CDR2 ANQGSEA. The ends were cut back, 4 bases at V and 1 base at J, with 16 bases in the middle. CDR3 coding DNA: TGCAGCGTTGGGGGGGGGACAGGAAAGAACACCGGGGAGCTGTTTTTT. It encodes CSVGGGTGKNTGELFF.

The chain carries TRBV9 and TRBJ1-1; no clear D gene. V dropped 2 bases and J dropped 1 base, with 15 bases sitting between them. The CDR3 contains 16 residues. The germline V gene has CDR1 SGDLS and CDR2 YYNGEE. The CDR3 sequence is CASSVASSIANTEAFF. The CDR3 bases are TGTGCCAGCAGCGTCGCTTCCAGTATCGCGAACACTGAAGCTTTCTTT. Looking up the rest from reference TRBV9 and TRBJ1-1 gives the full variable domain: DSGVTQTPKHLITATGQRVTLRCSPRSGDLSVYWYQQSLDQGLQFLIQYYNGEERAKGNILERFSAQQFPDLHSELNLSSLELGDSALYFCASSVASSIANTEAFFGQGTRLTVV.

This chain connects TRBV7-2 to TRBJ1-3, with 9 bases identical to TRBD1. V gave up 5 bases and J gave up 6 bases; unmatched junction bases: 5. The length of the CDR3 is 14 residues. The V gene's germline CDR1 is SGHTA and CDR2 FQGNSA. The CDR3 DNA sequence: TGTGCCAGCAGCCAACGGACAGGGGAAAACACCATATATTTT. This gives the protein CASSQRTGENTIYF.

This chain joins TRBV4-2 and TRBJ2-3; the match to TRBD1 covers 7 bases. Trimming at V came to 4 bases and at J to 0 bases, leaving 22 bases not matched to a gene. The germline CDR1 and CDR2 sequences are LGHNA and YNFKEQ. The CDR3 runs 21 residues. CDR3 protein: CASSPSRLGDRAPLSTDTQYF. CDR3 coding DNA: TGTGCCAGCAGCCCGTCACGCCTGGGGGACAGAGCCCCTCTCAGCACAGATACGCAGTATTTT.

Written as DNA, the CDR3 is TGTGCCACCATAGGGTGCCTTCGGGGGGGCCCCCACAATGAGCAGTTCTTC. Amino acids: CATIGCLRGGPHNEQFF. The rearrangement joins TRBV9 to TRBJ2-1; TRBD2 matches 8 bases. Per germline, CDR1 SGDLS and CDR2 YYNGEE. The CDR3 spans 17 residues. V lost 9 bases to trimming and J lost 5 bases; unmatched junction nucleotides: 19.

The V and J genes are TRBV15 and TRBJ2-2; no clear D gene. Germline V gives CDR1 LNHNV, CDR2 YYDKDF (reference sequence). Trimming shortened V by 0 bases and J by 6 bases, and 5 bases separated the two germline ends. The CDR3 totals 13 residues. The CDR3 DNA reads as TGTGCCACCAGCAGAGATAGCCCCGGGGAGCTGTTTTTT. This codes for CATSRDSPGELFF.

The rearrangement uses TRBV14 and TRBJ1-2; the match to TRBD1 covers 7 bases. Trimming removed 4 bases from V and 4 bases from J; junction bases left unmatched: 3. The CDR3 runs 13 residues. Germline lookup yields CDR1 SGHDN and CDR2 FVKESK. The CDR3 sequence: CASSLGQLYGYTF. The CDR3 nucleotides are TGTGCCAGCAGCCTGGGACAGCTCTATGGCTACACCTTC.